A selection of T cell receptor beta chains follows, all from one sample in a study of shared clonotypes between healthy human individuals. The repertoire was sequenced with immunoSEQ multiplex PCR; TCRdb's copy has only in-frame clones and lacks some. The table records 950,000 to 1,300,000 clones, 75% of them present only once. The sample taken for sequencing was memory CD4+ T cells sorted from blood. Receptor source: a young man in good health. Each CDR3 is given with its conserved first and last residue. Each record gives: D gene, clone size, CDR3 length, V gene, J gene, CDR3 protein, CDR3 DNA. The D gene is left open where the match is weak. Size is stated for part of the rows, as once, few or many counts, or as a class when the clone is expanded.

D gene: .
clone size: .
CDR3 length: 13
V gene: TRBV7-2
J gene: TRBJ1-2
CDR3 protein: CASSSQSGLGYTF
CDR3 DNA: TGTGCCAGCAGCTCTCAATCAGGTCTTGGCTACACCTTC

D gene: .
clone size: .
CDR3 length: 13
V gene: TRBV9
J gene: TRBJ2-1
CDR3 protein: CASSVSDYNEQFF
CDR3 DNA: TGTGCCAGCAGCGTTAGCGACTACAATGAGCAGTTCTTC

D gene: .
clone size: many
CDR3 length: 11
V gene: TRBV5-6
J gene: TRBJ2-3
CDR3 protein: CASSFQATQYF
CDR3 DNA: TGTGCCAGCAGCTTCCAGGCCACGCAGTATTTT

D gene: .
clone size: .
CDR3 length: 16
V gene: TRBV21-1
J gene: TRBJ2-5
CDR3 protein: CASSIGKAGGKGTQYF
CDR3 DNA: TGTGCCAGCAGCATAGGAAAAGCGGGGGGGAAAGGGACCCAGTACTTC

D gene: .
clone size: .
CDR3 length: 13
V gene: TRBV6-4
J gene: TRBJ1-6
CDR3 protein: CASSVVNNSPLHF
CDR3 DNA: TGTGCCAGCAGTGTGGTGAATAATTCACCCCTCCACTTT

D gene: .
clone size: .
CDR3 length: 15
V gene: TRBV2
J gene: TRBJ2-3
CDR3 protein: CASSRERLAPDTQYF
CDR3 DNA: TGTGCCAGCAGTCGAGAGCGGTTGGCCCCAGATACGCAGTATTTT

D gene: TRBD1
clone size: once
CDR3 length: 15
V gene: TRBV6-5
J gene: TRBJ1-4
CDR3 protein: CASSPTGGEAEKLFF
CDR3 DNA: TGTGCCAGCAGCCCGACAGGGGGCGAGGCTGAAAAACTGTTTTTT

D gene: .
clone size: .
CDR3 length: 13
V gene: TRBV2
J gene: TRBJ2-7
CDR3 protein: CASSETSFYEQYF
CDR3 DNA: TGTGCCAGCAGTGAGACCTCGTTTTACGAGCAGTACTTC

D gene: TRBD1
clone size: .
CDR3 length: 17
V gene: TRBV14
J gene: TRBJ2-2
CDR3 protein: CASSSFDRGVNTGELFF
CDR3 DNA: TGTGCCAGCAGCTCTTTCGACAGGGGCGTGAACACCGGGGAGCTGTTTTTT

D gene: TRBD1
clone size: .
CDR3 length: 14
V gene: TRBV7-8
J gene: TRBJ2-5
CDR3 protein: CASSPGTVQETQYF
CDR3 DNA: TGTGCCAGCAGCCCCGGGACAGTTCAAGAGACCCAGTACTTC

D gene: .
clone size: .
CDR3 length: 14
V gene: TRBV7-9
J gene: TRBJ1-4
CDR3 protein: CASSLEGWYEKLFF
CDR3 DNA: TGTGCCAGCAGCTTAGAAGGGTGGTACGAAAAACTGTTTTTT

D gene: TRBD2
clone size: few
CDR3 length: 15
V gene: TRBV7-6
J gene: TRBJ2-1
CDR3 protein: CASSLSGRRVNEQFF
CDR3 DNA: TGTGCCAGCAGTCTTAGCGGGAGAAGGGTCAATGAGCAGTTCTTC

D gene: .
clone size: .
CDR3 length: 16
V gene: TRBV19
J gene: TRBJ1-6
CDR3 protein: CASSIEGHTLNSPLHF
CDR3 DNA: TGTGCCAGTAGTATAGAGGGCCACACACTAAATTCACCCCTCCACTTT

D gene: .
clone size: .
CDR3 length: 15
V gene: TRBV30
J gene: TRBJ2-5
CDR3 protein: CAWSVLRGAQETQYF
CDR3 DNA: TGTGCCTGGAGTGTACTTCGGGGTGCCCAAGAGACCCAGTACTTC

D gene: .
clone size: .
CDR3 length: 14
V gene: TRBV29-1
J gene: TRBJ1-1
CDR3 protein: CSVGPGLGNTEAFF
CDR3 DNA: TGCAGCGTTGGTCCGGGACTGGGGAACACTGAAGCTTTCTTT

D gene: TRBD1
clone size: .
CDR3 length: 14
V gene: TRBV2
J gene: TRBJ2-2
CDR3 protein: CASRGTGGTGELFF
CDR3 DNA: TGTGCCAGCAGGGGGACAGGGGGGACCGGGGAGCTGTTTTTT

D gene: .
clone size: few
CDR3 length: 13
V gene: TRBV18
J gene: TRBJ2-5
CDR3 protein: CASSPNSQETQYF
CDR3 DNA: TGTGCCAGCTCACCAAACAGCCAAGAGACCCAGTACTTC

D gene: .
clone size: many
CDR3 length: 15
V gene: TRBV6-1
J gene: TRBJ2-6
CDR3 protein: CASSERESGANVLTF
CDR3 DNA: TGTGCCAGCAGTGAAAGGGAATCTGGGGCCAACGTCCTGACTTTC

D gene: .
clone size: .
CDR3 length: 15
V gene: TRBV2
J gene: TRBJ2-3
CDR3 protein: CASRIQGFSTDTQYF
CDR3 DNA: TGTGCCAGCAGGATACAGGGTTTCTCCACAGATACGCAGTATTTT

D gene: TRBD2
clone size: .
CDR3 length: 16
V gene: TRBV7-2
J gene: TRBJ2-1
CDR3 protein: CASSATPAGGYNEQFF
CDR3 DNA: TGTGCCAGCAGCGCCACCCCCGCGGGAGGATACAATGAGCAGTTCTTC

D gene: TRBD2
clone size: .
CDR3 length: 15
V gene: TRBV10-1
J gene: TRBJ2-7
CDR3 protein: CASSETSGNTYEQYF
CDR3 DNA: TGCGCCAGCAGTGAGACTAGCGGGAATACCTACGAGCAGTACTTC

D gene: .
clone size: .
CDR3 length: 15
V gene: TRBV5-4
J gene: TRBJ2-7
CDR3 protein: CASSLAAGQAYEQYF
CDR3 DNA: TGTGCCAGCAGCTTGGCCGCGGGACAAGCCTACGAGCAGTACTTC

D gene: TRBD1
clone size: .
CDR3 length: 15
V gene: TRBV5-1
J gene: TRBJ1-4
CDR3 protein: CASSLAGQGGEKLFF
CDR3 DNA: TGCGCCAGCAGCTTGGCGGGACAGGGAGGTGAAAAACTGTTTTTT